These T cell receptor beta chains were read from a single sample in a study of somatic mutations in cytotoxic T cells in rheumatoid arthritis. The method was immunoSEQ multiplex PCR; TCRdb's version includes in-frame clones alone and lacks a portion of them. The sample yields about 15,000 clones, roughly 72% seen once. Sequencing was done on a sample of CD8+ T cells sorted from blood. Receptors were obtained from an adult with rheumatoid arthritis. CDR3s include the opening cysteine and the closing phenylalanine or tryptophan. D genes are given only for firm matches. Size is stated for part of the rows, as once, few or many counts, or as a class when the clone is expanded.

TRBD1 TRBJ1-5 TRBV30 few CAWSGGGGGWQPQHF TGTGCCTGGAGTGGAGGAGGGGGCGGGTGGCAGCCCCAGCATTTT
- TRBJ1-5 TRBV27 - CASSRGSDGPHPPQHF TGTGCCAGCAGCCGAGGGAGCGATGGCCCCCATCCGCCCCAGCATTTT
- TRBJ1-1 TRBV5-1 once CASSEARTEAFF TGCGCCAGCTCGGAGGCGAGAACTGAAGCTTTCTTT
TRBD2 TRBJ2-1 TRBV27 - CASRPSGGADEQFF TGTGCCAGCAGACCGAGCGGGGGGGCCGATGAGCAGTTCTTC
TRBD1 TRBJ2-7 TRBV4-1 once CASSQDPTGTYEQYF TGCGCCAGCAGCCAAGACCCGACAGGGACCTACGAGCAGTACTTC
- TRBJ1-6 TRBV6-4 - CASSDSRKADGYNTPYNSPLHF TGTGCCAGCAGTGACTCACGGAAGGCAGACGGATACAATACGCCTTATAATTCACCCCTCCACTTT
TRBD1 TRBJ2-7 TRBV4-1 - CASSQGGQGENYYEQYF TGCGCCAGCAGCCAAGGGGGACAGGGGGAGAACTACTACGAGCAGTACTTC
TRBD2 TRBJ2-1 TRBV10-3 - CATHSGGAGNEQFF TGTGCCACTCATAGCGGGGGGGCCGGTAATGAGCAGTTCTTC
- TRBJ2-5 TRBV7-8 - CASSTGRWEETQYF TGTGCCAGCAGCACGGGACGTTGGGAGGAGACCCAGTACTTC
- TRBJ2-4 TRBV5-5 - CASSLGGHIQYF TGTGCCAGCAGCTTGGGAGGGCACATTCAGTACTTC
- TRBJ1-4 TRBV25-1 - CASSDQGRQGNEKLFF TGTGCCAGCAGTGACCAGGGTAGGCAGGGTAATGAAAAACTGTTTTTT
- TRBJ2-7 TRBV27 - CASRGTRDATYEQYF TGTGCCAGCAGGGGCACTAGAGACGCTACCTACGAGCAGTACTTC
- TRBJ1-2 TRBV27 - CASSWGAFPDQKGYTF TGTGCCAGCAGTTGGGGGGCGTTCCCAGACCAAAAGGGCTACACCTTC
- TRBJ2-7 TRBV7-9 - CASSLVGTYEQYF TGTGCCAGCAGCTTAGTCGGGACCTACGAGCAGTACTTC
TRBD1 TRBJ1-2 TRBV2 few CASPTGAGYTF TGTGCCAGCCCGACAGGGGCTGGCTACACCTTC
- TRBJ2-7 TRBV29-1 - CSVESGPRGEQYF TGCAGCGTTGAATCGGGTCCCCGGGGCGAGCAGTACTTC
TRBD2 TRBJ2-7 TRBV7-2 - CASSLGASGYEQYF TGTGCCAGCAGCTTAGGGGCTAGCGGTTACGAGCAGTACTTC
TRBD1 TRBJ2-5 TRBV7-6 - CASSQLQGEETQYF TGTGCCAGCAGTCAATTACAGGGGGAAGAGACCCAGTACTTC
- TRBJ2-7 TRBV25-1 - CAVSAAGTYEQYF TGTGCCGTGTCCGCGGCGGGAACCTACGAGCAGTACTTC
- TRBJ2-2 TRBV7-9 - CASSLNGNTGELFF TGTGCCAGCAGCTTAAACGGGAACACCGGGGAGCTGTTTTTT
TRBD1 TRBJ2-3 TRBV28 few CASSGWQGADTQYF TGTGCCAGCAGTGGTTGGCAGGGGGCCGATACGCAGTATTTT
- TRBJ1-1 TRBV5-1 few CASSLVGRENTEAFF TGCGCCAGCAGCTTGGTGGGACGGGAGAACACTGAAGCTTTCTTT
TRBD2 TRBJ2-3 TRBV9 - CASSLLRGGLTDTQYF TGTGCCAGCAGCCTTCTCCGGGGGGGCCTTACAGATACGCAGTATTTT
- TRBJ1-1 TRBV6-4 - CASSDFLGGEAFF TGTGCCAGCAGTGACTTCTTGGGGGGGGAAGCTTTCTTT
TRBD1 TRBJ2-1 TRBV5-4 few CASSLETGADNEQFF TGTGCCAGCAGCTTAGAGACAGGGGCCGACAATGAGCAGTTCTTC
TRBD1 TRBJ1-1 TRBV5-6 - CASSDPGDRDEAFF TGTGCCAGCAGCGACCCCGGGGACAGAGATGAAGCTTTCTTT